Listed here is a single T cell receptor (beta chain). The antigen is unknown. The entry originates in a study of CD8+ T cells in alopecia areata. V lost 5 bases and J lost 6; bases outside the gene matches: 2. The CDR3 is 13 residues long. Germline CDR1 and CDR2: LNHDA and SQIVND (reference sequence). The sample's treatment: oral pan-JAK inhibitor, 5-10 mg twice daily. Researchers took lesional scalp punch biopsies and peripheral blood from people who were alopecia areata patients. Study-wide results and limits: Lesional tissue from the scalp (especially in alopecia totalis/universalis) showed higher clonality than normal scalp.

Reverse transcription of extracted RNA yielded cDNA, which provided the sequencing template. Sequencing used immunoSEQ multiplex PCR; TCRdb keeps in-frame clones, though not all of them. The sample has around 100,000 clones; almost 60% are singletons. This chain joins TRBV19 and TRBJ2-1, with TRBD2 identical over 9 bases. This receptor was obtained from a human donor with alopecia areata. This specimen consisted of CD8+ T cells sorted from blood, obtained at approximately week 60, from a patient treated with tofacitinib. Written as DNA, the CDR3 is TGTGCCAGTAGTCGGGGACTAGCCAATGAGCAGTTCTTC. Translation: CASSRGLANEQFF.